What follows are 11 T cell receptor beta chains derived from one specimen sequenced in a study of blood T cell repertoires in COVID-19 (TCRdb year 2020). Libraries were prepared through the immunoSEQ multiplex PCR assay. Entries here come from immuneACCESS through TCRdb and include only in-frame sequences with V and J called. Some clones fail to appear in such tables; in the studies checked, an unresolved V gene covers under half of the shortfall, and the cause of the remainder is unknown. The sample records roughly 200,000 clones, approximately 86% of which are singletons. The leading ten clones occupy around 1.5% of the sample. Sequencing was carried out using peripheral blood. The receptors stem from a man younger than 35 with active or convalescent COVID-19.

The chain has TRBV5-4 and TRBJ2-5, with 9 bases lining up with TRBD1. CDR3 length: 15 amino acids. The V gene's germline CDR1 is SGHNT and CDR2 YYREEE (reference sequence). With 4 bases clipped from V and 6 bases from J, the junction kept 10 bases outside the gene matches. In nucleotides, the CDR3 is TGTGCCAGCAGCCTGCCGGGACAGGGTATGAAGACCCAGTACTTC. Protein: CASSLPGQGMKTQYF.

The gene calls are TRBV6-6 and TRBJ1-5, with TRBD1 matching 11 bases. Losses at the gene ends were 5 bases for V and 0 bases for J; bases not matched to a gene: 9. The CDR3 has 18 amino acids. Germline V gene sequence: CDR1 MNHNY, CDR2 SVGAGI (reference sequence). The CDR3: CASSPYGQGANSNQPQHF. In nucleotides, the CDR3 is TGTGCCAGCAGTCCCTACGGACAGGGGGCTAATAGCAATCAGCCCCAGCATTTT.

CDR3 protein: CASSVERHVTNYGYTF. CDR3 DNA sequence: TGTGCCAGCAGCGTAGAGCGGCACGTAACTAACTATGGCTACACCTTC. The rearrangement uses TRBV9 and TRBJ1-2; D is ambiguous. The germline CDR1 and CDR2 sequences are SGDLS and YYNGEE. CDR3 length: 16 residues. The V gene lost 0 bases and the J gene lost 0 bases, with 12 bases spanning the gap.

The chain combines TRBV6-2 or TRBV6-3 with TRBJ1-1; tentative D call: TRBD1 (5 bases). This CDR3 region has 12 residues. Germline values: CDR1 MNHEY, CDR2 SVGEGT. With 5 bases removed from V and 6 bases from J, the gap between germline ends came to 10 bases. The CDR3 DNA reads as TGTGCCAGCAGTAACCCGACAGCTGAAGCTTTCTTT. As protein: CASSNPTAEAFF.

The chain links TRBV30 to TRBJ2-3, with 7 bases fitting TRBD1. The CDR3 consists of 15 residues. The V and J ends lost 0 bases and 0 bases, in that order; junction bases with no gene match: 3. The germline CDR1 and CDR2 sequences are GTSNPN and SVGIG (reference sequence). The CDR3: CAWSVGTASTDTQYF. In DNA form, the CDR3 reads TGTGCCTGGAGTGTAGGGACAGCAAGCACAGATACGCAGTATTTT.

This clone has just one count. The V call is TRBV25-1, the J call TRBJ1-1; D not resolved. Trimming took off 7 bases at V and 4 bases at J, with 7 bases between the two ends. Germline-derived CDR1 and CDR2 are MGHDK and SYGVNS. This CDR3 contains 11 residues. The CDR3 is CASNSGTEAFF. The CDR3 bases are TGTGCCAGCAATTCGGGCACTGAAGCTTTCTTT.

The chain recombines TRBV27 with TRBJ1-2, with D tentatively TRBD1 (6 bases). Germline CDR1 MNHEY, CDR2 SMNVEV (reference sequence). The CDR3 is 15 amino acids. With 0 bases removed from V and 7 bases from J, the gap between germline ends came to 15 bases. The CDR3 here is CASSLSVGGHIGYTF. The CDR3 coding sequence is TGTGCCAGCAGTTTATCCGTCGGGGGGCATATTGGCTACACCTTC.

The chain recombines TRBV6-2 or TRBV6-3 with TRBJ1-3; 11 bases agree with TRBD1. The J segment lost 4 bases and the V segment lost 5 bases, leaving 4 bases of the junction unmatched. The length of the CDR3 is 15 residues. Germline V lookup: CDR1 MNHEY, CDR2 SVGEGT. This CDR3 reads CASSPDRGHGNTIYF. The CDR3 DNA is TGTGCCAGCAGTCCGGACAGGGGGCACGGAAACACCATATATTTT.

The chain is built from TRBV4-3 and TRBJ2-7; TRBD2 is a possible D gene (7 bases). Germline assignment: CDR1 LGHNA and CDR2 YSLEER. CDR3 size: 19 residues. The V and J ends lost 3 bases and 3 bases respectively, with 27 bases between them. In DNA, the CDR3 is TGCGCCAGCAGCCACCTGGACAGCCGGGGGGCGGGTAAGTTCTACGAGCAGTACTTC. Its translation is CASSHLDSRGAGKFYEQYF.

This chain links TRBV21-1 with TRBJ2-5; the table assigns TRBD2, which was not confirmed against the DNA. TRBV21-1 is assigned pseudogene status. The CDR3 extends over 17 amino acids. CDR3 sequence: CASSKVWDGGLKETQYF. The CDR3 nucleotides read TGTGCCAGCAGCAAAGTGTGGGACGGGGGACTAAAAGAGACCCAGTACTTC.

The CDR3 DNA sequence: TGTGCCACCGCTGGGGACAGGGTTTCGGGCAATCAGCCCCAGCATTTT. Translating gives CATAGDRVSGNQPQHF. This chain connects TRBV10-3 to TRBJ1-5, with TRBD1 matching 9 bases. V lost 10 bases, J lost 2 bases, and 12 bases stayed unmatched. Germline values: CDR1 ENHRY, CDR2 SYGVKD. This CDR3 has 16 residues.